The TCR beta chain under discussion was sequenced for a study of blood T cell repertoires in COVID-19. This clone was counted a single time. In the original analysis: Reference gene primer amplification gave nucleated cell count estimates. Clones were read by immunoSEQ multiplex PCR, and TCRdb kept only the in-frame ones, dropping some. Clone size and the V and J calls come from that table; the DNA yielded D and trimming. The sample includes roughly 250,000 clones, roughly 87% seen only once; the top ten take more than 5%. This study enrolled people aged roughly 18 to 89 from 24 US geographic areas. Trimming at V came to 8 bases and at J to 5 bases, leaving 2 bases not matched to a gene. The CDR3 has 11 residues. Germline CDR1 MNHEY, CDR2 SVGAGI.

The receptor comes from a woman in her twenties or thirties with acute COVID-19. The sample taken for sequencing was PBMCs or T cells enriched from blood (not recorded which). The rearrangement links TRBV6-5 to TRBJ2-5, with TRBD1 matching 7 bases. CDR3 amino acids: CASGTVETQYF. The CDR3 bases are TGTGCCAGCGGGACAGTTGAGACCCAGTACTTC.